Shown below are 8 T cell receptor beta chains from a single sample sequenced in a study of CD8 T cells in ankylosing spondylitis. TCRdb independently ran MiXCR on the 5' RACE reads; one entry per CDR3 protein. The table has roughly 26,000 distinct CDR3 sequences, 10% to 15% seen once. Sequenced sample: blood. These receptors all come from a male donor with ankylosing spondylitis or in good health (not recorded which).

This clonotype was seen many times. V is TRBV20-1 and J is TRBJ2-7; D uncertain. V lost 4 bases to trimming and J lost 0 bases, with 13 bases between them. The CDR3 length is 14 residues. The germline gives CDR1 DFQATT, CDR2 SNEGSKA (reference sequence). The CDR3 region has the DNA TGCAGTGCTACCGCCTTTCGGAACTCCTACGAGCAGTACGTC. It is translated as CSATAFRNSYEQYV.

This clonotype was recorded a few times. The chain combines TRBV20-1 with TRBJ2-7; D gene uncertain. CDR1 is DFQATT, CDR2 SNEGSKA, per germline (reference sequence). This CDR3 has 14 amino acids. With 3 bases removed from V and 4 bases from J, the gap between germline ends came to 16 bases. CDR3: CSASFGNKIYEQYF. The DNA for the CDR3 is TGCAGTGCTAGTTTTGGGAATAAGATTTACGAGCAGTACTTC.

This clonotype was found many times. The genes are TRBV20-1 and TRBJ1-5; D is ambiguous. The CDR3 contains 12 residues. Trimming took 5 bases from V and 6 from J, leaving 11 bases between them. CDR1 and CDR2 from the germline V gene are DFQATT and SNEGSKA (reference sequence). CDR3 loop: CSAGGRSQPQHF. The CDR3 region has the DNA TGCAGTGCTGGTGGTCGAAGTCAGCCCCAGCATTTT.

This clonotype was detected ten times or more. The CDR3 sequence: CASSQEQGAGEQFF. As DNA, the CDR3 is TGCGCCAGCAGCCAAGAACAGGGGGCTGGTGAGCAGTTCTTC. This chain joins TRBV4-1 and TRBJ2-1, with 9 bases identical to TRBD1. The CDR3 length is 14 residues. Germline V CDR1 and CDR2: MGHRA, YSYEKL. With V trimmed by 0 bases and J by 9 bases, 3 bases remained unmatched.

This rearrangement joins TRBV6-4 to TRBJ2-2, with D tentatively TRBD2 (6 bases). Trimming shortened V by 4 bases and J by 7 bases, and 16 bases separated the two germline ends. The germline V gene has CDR1 MRHNA and CDR2 SNTAGT. The CDR3 spans 15 residues. The chain's CDR3 is CASSAGGRPLGELFF. The CDR3 nucleotides read TGTGCCAGCAGTGCCGGGGGAAGGCCTCTCGGGGAGCTGTTTTTT.

This clonotype was counted many times. The chain couples TRBV7-2 to TRBJ2-5, with D unresolved. Germline V gene lookup returns CDR1 SGHTA and CDR2 FQGNSA. The V end was cut by 1 base, the J end by 5 bases, with 8 bases between. The CDR3 is 13 residues long. CDR3 sequence reads: CASSLDFWETQYF. The CDR3 nucleotides read TGTGCCAGCAGCTTAGATTTTTGGGAGACCCAGTACTTC.

The chain carries TRBV5-1 and TRBJ2-1, with TRBD1 identical over 8 bases. Looked up from germline, CDR1 is SGHRS and CDR2 is YFSETQ. There are 16 residues in the CDR3. The junction had 7 bases not matched to a gene; V was cut back by 3 bases and J by 2 bases. The CDR3 DNA sequence: TGCGCCAGCAGCTCGGCGGACAGGGCGACCTACAATGAGCAGTTCTTC. Translated: CASSSADRATYNEQFF.

This clonotype was recorded at least ten times. The rearrangement links TRBV28 to TRBJ1-3; D uncertain. Trimming removed 5 bases from V and 0 bases from J, with 11 bases in between. The CDR3 covers 15 residues. Germline CDR1 is MDHEN and CDR2 is SYDVKM. The CDR3 region has the DNA TGTGCCAGCAGTAGACGCAGGAGCTCTGGAAACACCATATATTTT. Its protein product is CASSRRRSSGNTIYF.